This TCR beta chain was documented in a study of cytomegalovirus exposure and HLA in healthy donors. Primers: 60 Vbeta forward and 13 Jbeta reverse. Assay: immunoSEQ multiplex PCR; the TCRdb copy retains only in-frame clones and omits some. The repertoire includes around 190,000 clones, under 85% of them detected once, and about 1.5% sits in the top ten. A note on this clone: The target antigen is unknown.

The V end lost 8 bases, the J end lost 0 bases, and 7 bases lay between the germline ends. The CDR3 extends over 13 amino acids. Germline CDR1 is SGHVS and CDR2 is FNYEAQ. General study findings and limits: For most subjects, TCR beta sequences were reported to predict HLA-A and HLA-B alleles with accuracy. Across donors, presence/absence analyses took sequencing depth to be roughly uniform. Most TCR sequences were seen very rarely across donors, but some public TCRs occurred in many. Trimming of TCR beta V- and J-genes showed a link, identified in a later analysis, to a missense DCLRE1C variant.

The V call is TRBV7-6, the J call TRBJ1-4; D is unresolved. Sequenced sample: PBMCs. The sequence came from a woman between 18 and 30 years old in good health and CMV-seronegative. The CDR3 protein is CASGRATNEKLFF. DNA for the CDR3: TGTGCCAGCGGCCGGGCAACTAATGAAAAACTGTTTTTT.